The clone carrying this TCR beta chain showed up many times. The sample is drawn from a study of prognosis after radiotherapy for stage I lung cancer. The V end was cut by 5 bases, the J end by 6 bases, with 15 bases between. Germline V gene data show CDR1 as SGHRS and CDR2 as YFSETQ. This CDR3 comprises 14 residues. Template was genomic DNA; TCR beta CDR3 amplified in two multiplex PCR rounds. Every TRBV and TRBJ gene had its own specific primer in first-round PCR. TCRdb independently ran MiXCR on the multiplex PCR reads; one entry per CDR3 protein. The sample shows tens of thousands of distinct CDR3 sequences, approximately 45% of them seen only once.

The sample was PBMCs, taken before or after stereotactic body radiation therapy (not recorded which). The rearrangement uses TRBV5-1 and TRBJ2-4, with D perhaps TRBD1 or TRBD2 (5 bases each). This clonotype was obtained from a donor over 45 with non-small cell lung cancer. CDR3 amino acids: CASSDGDERNIQYF. CDR3 DNA sequence: TGCGCCAGCAGTGACGGGGACGAGCGAAACATTCAGTACTTC. The whole variable domain, filled in from reference TRBV5-1 and TRBJ2-4, reads KAGVTQTPRYLIKTRGQQVTLSCSPISGHRSVSWYQQTPGQGLQFLFEYFSETQRNKGNFPGRFSGRQFSNSRSEMNVSTLELGDSALYLCASSDGDERNIQYFGAGTRLSVL.